This TCR beta chain was sequenced for a study of metastatic and nonmetastatic thyroid tumors. Study observations and caveats: For both blood and tumor, malignant thyroid tumors reportedly showed significantly higher TCR beta diversity than benign nodules did.

About this clone itself: The antigen is not known.

In the original processing: It was from CDR3 differences across clinicopathological groups that a distant-metastasis classifier for papillary thyroid cancer was built. TCRdb ran MiXCR on the PCR reads. The V and J calls follow TCRdb's processing rather than the paper's. The sample carries about 41,000 clones, roughly 26% recorded once. The V gene's germline CDR1 is MNHNS and CDR2 SASEGT. After removal of 11 bases from V and 7 bases from J, the junction contained 15 bases not matched to a gene. There are 16 residues in the CDR3. Thyroid surgery took place with no prior treatment in any patient. This clonotype originated in a female donor with papillary thyroid cancer or a benign thyroid nodule (not recorded which). Some clones in this sample may be carry-over from other donors' samples. The chain links TRBV6-1 to TRBJ2-2; 11 bases match TRBD1. Specimen: tumor tissue. CDR3 protein: CAGKRTGGFENGELFF. Here the CDR3 DNA reads TGTGCCGGAAAAAGGACAGGGGGCTTCGAAAACGGGGAGCTGTTTTTT.